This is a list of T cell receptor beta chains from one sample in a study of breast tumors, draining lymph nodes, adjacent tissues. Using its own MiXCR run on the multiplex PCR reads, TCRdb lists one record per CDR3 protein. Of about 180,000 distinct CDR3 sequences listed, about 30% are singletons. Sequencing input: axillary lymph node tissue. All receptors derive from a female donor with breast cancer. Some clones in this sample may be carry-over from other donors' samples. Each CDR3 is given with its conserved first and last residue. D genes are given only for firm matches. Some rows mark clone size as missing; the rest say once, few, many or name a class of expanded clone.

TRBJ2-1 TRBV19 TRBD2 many CASSREQRDEEQFF TGTGCCAGTAGTAGAGAGCAGCGGGACGAAGAGCAGTTCTTC
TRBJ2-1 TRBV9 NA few CASSPRRGAITEQFF TGTGCCAGCAGCCCCCGCAGGGGGGCAATCACTGAGCAGTTCTTC
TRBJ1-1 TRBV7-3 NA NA CASSFGMNTEAFF TGTGCCAGCAGCTTTGGGATGAACACTGAAGCTTTCTTT
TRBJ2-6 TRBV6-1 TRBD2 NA CATGTSGSSGANVLTF TGTGCCACCGGGACTAGCGGGAGCTCTGGGGCCAACGTCCTGACTTTC
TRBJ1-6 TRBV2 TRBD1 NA CASSITGTGTYLHF TGTGCCAGCAGCATAACCGGGACAGGGACTTACCTCCACTTT
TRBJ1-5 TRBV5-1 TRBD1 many CASSLEGGHHPQHF TGCGCCAGCAGCTTGGAAGGGGGCCATCACCCCCAGCATTTT
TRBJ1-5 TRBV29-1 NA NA CSVEASGGQETQHF TGCAGCGTTGAGGCTAGCGGGGGGCAAGAGACCCAGCATTTT
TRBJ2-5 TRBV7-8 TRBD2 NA CASSLEFTSGGQETQYF TGTGCCAGCAGCTTAGAATTCACTAGCGGAGGCCAAGAGACCCAGTACTTC
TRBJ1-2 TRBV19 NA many CASSIESEFYGYTF TGTGCCAGTAGTATCGAGTCGGAGTTCTATGGCTACACCTTC
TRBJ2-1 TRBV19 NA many CASSIDSTLNLPFF TGTGCCAGTAGTATAGACTCCACACTGAACCTCCCGTTCTTC
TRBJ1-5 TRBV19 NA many CASSLQGGPQHF TGTGCCAGTAGTCTCCAAGGGGGGCCCCAGCATTTT
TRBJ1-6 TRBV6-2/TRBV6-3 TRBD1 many CASRWGTGGATPLHF TGTGCCAGCAGGTGGGGGACAGGGGGTGCTACACCCCTCCACTTT
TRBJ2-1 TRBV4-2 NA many CASSRVGVSDEQFF TGTGCCAGCAGCCGAGTTGGGGTTAGCGATGAGCAGTTCTTC
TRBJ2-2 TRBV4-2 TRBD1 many CASADRVLSTGELFF TGTGCCAGCGCCGACAGGGTACTCAGCACCGGGGAGCTGTTTTTT
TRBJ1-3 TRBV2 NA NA CARRTAGNTIYF TGTGCCAGAAGGACAGCTGGAAACACCATATATTTT
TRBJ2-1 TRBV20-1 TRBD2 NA CSVHLSGGGYNEQFF TGCAGTGTCCATCTTAGCGGGGGAGGGTACAATGAGCAGTTCTTC
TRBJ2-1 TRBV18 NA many CASSPRRRQLYNEQFF TGTGCCAGCTCACCACGAAGACGACAGCTCTACAATGAGCAGTTCTTC
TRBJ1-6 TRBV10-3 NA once CAISEWLCSYNSPLHF TGTGCCATCAGTGAGTGGCTGTGCTCCTATAATTCACCCCTCCACTTT
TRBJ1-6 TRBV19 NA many CASSITVNYNSPLHF TGTGCCAGTAGTATAACAGTAAACTATAATTCACCCCTCCACTTT
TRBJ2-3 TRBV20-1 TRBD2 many CSAGLAGSDTQYF TGCAGTGCTGGGCTAGCGGGGTCAGATACGCAGTATTTT
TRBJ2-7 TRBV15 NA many CATSTPPGDEQYF TGTGCCACCAGCACCCCCCCCGGGGACGAGCAGTACTTC
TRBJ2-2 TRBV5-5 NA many CASSPGRYTGELFF TGTGCCAGCAGCCCTGGGCGGTACACCGGGGAGCTGTTTTTT
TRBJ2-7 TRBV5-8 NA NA CASSPRALESGEQYF TGTGCCTCCTCGCCTAGGGCTCTAGAGTCGGGCGAGCAGTACTTC
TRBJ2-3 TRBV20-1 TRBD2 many CSASATSGQADTQYF TGCAGTGCTAGTGCGACTAGCGGACAGGCAGATACGCAGTATTTT
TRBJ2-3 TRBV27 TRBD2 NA CGSSGGPDDTDTQYF TGTGGAAGCTCGGGAGGGCCTGATGACACAGATACGCAGTATTTT
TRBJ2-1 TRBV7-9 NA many CASSGGFSEQFF TGTGCCAGCAGCGGGGGGTTCAGTGAGCAGTTCTTC
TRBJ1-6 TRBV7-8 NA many CASSLGVGPPLHF TGTGCCAGCAGCTTAGGCGTCGGACCACCCCTCCACTTT
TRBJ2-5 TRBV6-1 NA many CASSEGPVQETQYF TGTGCCAGCAGTGAGGGGCCAGTACAAGAGACCCAGTACTTC
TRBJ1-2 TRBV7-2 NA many CASSRRDGYTF TGTGCCAGCAGCCGACGGGATGGCTACACCTTC
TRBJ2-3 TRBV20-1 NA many CSARDGASTDTQYF TGCAGTGCTAGAGATGGGGCTAGCACAGATACGCAGTATTTT
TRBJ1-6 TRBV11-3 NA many CASSLSRGTPLHF TGTGCCAGCAGCTTAAGTCGCGGCACACCCCTCCACTTT
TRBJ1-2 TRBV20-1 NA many CSVLDYVTLKGYTF TGCAGTGTGCTAGATTACGTGACTCTAAAGGGCTACACCTTC
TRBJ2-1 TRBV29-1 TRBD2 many CSVEPPGGSLVGNEQFF TGCAGCGTTGAGCCACCGGGGGGGTCCTTGGTCGGGAATGAGCAGTTCTTC
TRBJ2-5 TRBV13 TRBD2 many CASSSSREEKETQYF TGTGCCAGCAGCTCCTCGCGGGAGGAAAAAGAGACCCAGTACTTC
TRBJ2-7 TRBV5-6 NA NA CASSFTPSPGSSYEQYF TGTGCCAGCAGCTTTACCCCCTCGCCAGGGAGCTCCTACGAGCAGTACTTC
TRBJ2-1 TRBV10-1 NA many CASRFDYNEQFF TGCGCCAGCAGATTCGACTACAATGAGCAGTTCTTC
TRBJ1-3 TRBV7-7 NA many CASSPGQSGNTIYF TGTGCTAGCAGTCCTGGACAGTCTGGAAACACCATATATTTT
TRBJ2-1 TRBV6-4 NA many CASSDFRTSYNEQFF TGTGCCAGCAGTGATTTTCGAACTTCCTACAATGAGCAGTTCTTC
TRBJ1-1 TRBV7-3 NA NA CASSPRGGLNAEAFF TGTGCCAGCAGCCCTAGGGGGGGGCTAAACGCTGAAGCTTTCTTT
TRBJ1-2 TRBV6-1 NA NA CASSGNSPTSGYTF TGTGCCAGCAGTGGGAACAGCCCCACATCTGGCTACACCTTC
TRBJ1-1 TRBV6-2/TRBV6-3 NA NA CASSAQGEVTEAFF TGTGCCAGCAGTGCACAGGGTGAGGTCACTGAAGCTTTCTTT
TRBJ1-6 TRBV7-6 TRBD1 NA CASSLAHAGTGIQNSPLHF TGTGCCAGCAGCTTAGCCCACGCCGGGACAGGGATCCAGAATTCACCCCTCCACTTT
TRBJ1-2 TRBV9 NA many CASSVGGIGANYGYTF TGTGCCAGCAGCGTAGGGGGAATTGGAGCTAACTATGGCTACACCTTC
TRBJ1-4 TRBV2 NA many CASSDPGHYNEKLFF TGTGCCAGCAGTGATCCGGGACATTATAATGAAAAACTGTTTTTT
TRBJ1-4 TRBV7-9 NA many CASSLAWGADEKLFF TGTGCCAGCAGCTTAGCTTGGGGGGCGGATGAAAAACTGTTTTTT
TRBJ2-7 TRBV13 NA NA CASSQGGGGYEQYF TGTGCCAGCAGCCAAGGGGGGGGCGGATACGAGCAGTACTTC
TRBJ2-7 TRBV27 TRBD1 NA CASRGTGHIYEQYF TGTGCCAGCAGGGGGACAGGGCATATCTACGAGCAGTACTTC
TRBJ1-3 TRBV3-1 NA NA CASRPGTDSGNTIYF TGTGCCAGCCGCCCCGGGACGGACTCTGGAAACACCATATATTTT
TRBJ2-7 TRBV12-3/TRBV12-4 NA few CASSFVPLQNQGEQYF TGTGCCAGCAGTTTCGTCCCCCTACAAAACCAGGGCGAGCAGTACTTC
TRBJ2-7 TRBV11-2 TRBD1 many CASSSDRVYEQYF TGTGCCAGCAGCTCGGACAGGGTCTACGAGCAGTACTTC
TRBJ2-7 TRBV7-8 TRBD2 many CASSFDTSGHFYEQYF TGTGCCAGCAGCTTTGACACTAGCGGGCACTTCTACGAGCAGTACTTC
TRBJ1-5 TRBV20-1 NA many CSARVQELGNQPQHF TGCAGTGCTAGAGTACAGGAATTAGGCAATCAGCCCCAGCATTTT
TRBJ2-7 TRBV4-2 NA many CASSQEANF TGTGCCAGCAGCCAAGAGGCCAACTTC